What follows are 32 T cell receptor beta chains derived from one specimen sequenced in a study of ipilimumab plus nivolumab after autologous stem cell transplantation. Libraries were prepared by immunoSEQ multiplex PCR; TCRdb keeps only in-frame clonotypes and omits some of them. This table has tens of thousands of clones, 92% appearing once. The source material was PBMCs, sampled in a trial of ipilimumab plus nivolumab as post-transplant consolidation. Source of these receptors: a male donor with multiple myeloma.

The CDR3 spells CAISESGGVRNEQFF. The CDR3 DNA sequence: TGTGCCATCAGTGAGTCAGGGGGCGTCAGGAATGAGCAGTTCTTC. This chain joins TRBV10-3 and TRBJ2-1; 7 bases fit TRBD1. Germline values: CDR1 ENHRY, CDR2 SYGVKD. The CDR3 has 15 residues. Trimming at V came to 0 bases and at J to 7 bases, leaving 6 bases not matched to a gene.

This rearrangement joins TRBV4-2 to TRBJ2-3; 15 bases map to TRBD2. Germline CDR1 LGHNA, CDR2 YNFKEQ. The trim removed 4 bases at V and 1 base at J, leaving 3 bases unmatched. This CDR3 has 17 amino acids. The CDR3 DNA reads TGTGCCAGCAGCCCGGGACTAGCGGGGGGCCGCACAGATACGCAGTATTTT. Translated, it gives CASSPGLAGGRTDTQYF.

The J gene is TRBJ2-7, the V gene TRBV7-9; perhaps TRBD2 as D (7 bases). Germline lookup yields CDR1 SEHNR and CDR2 FQNEAQ (reference sequence). Trimming pared 7 bases from V and 2 bases from J, leaving 18 bases between. The length of the CDR3 is 15 residues. The CDR3 reads CASTPGGGVAYEQYF. CDR3 nucleotides: TGTGCCAGCACCCCAGGCGGGGGCGTCGCCTACGAGCAGTACTTC.

This clone was observed once. This chain connects TRBV19 to TRBJ2-5; TRBD1 matches 8 bases. Trimming removed 5 bases from V and 5 bases from J; junction bases left unmatched: 4. The CDR3 totals 13 residues. The germline V gene encodes CDR1 LNHDA and CDR2 SQIVND (reference sequence). The CDR3 DNA reads TGTGCCAGTAGTTACGACAGGGGCGAGACCCAGTACTTC. This encodes CASSYDRGETQYF.

The chain is built from TRBV28 and TRBJ2-4; D may match TRBD1 or TRBD2 (5 bases each). The length of the CDR3 is 16 residues. V was trimmed by 5 bases and J by 2 bases, leaving 16 bases between them. The V gene's germline CDR1 is MDHEN and CDR2 SYDVKM. Here the CDR3 DNA reads TGTGCCAGCAGTACCGCCGTGGGGGTGACCAAAAACATTCAGTACTTC. Its protein is CASSTAVGVTKNIQYF.

The chain couples TRBV9 to TRBJ1-4; a weak D match, TRBD1 (5 bases). The V end lost 4 bases, the J end lost 7 bases, and 17 bases lay between the germline ends. Germline CDR1 is SGDLS and CDR2 is YYNGEE. The CDR3 totals 15 residues. This chain's CDR3 is CASSPDSGLTEKLFF. The CDR3 DNA reads as TGTGCCAGCAGCCCAGATTCAGGGCTAACTGAAAAACTGTTTTTT.

This sequence joins TRBV14 and TRBJ2-1; D is unclear. The V gene lost 1 base and the J gene lost 7 bases, with 14 bases spanning the gap. Looked up from germline, CDR1 is SGHDN and CDR2 is FVKESK. The CDR3 length is 15 residues. In nucleotides, the CDR3 is TGTGCCAGCAGCCAAGTAAGGGCTGTAACTAATGAGCAGTTCTTC. Its translation is CASSQVRAVTNEQFF. Together with reference TRBV14 and TRBJ2-1, the CDR3 gives the full variable domain: EAGVTQFPSHSVIEKGQTVTLRCDPISGHDNLYWYRRVMGKEIKFLLHFVKESKQDESGMPNNRFLAERTGGTYSTLKVQPAELEDSGVYFCASSQVRAVTNEQFFGPGTRLTVL.

The gene calls are TRBV5-5 and TRBJ2-5; the D gene is possibly TRBD2 (5 bases). Looked up from germline, CDR1 is SGHKS and CDR2 is YYEKEE (reference sequence). Trimming took off 2 bases at V and 1 base at J, with 9 bases between the two ends. The CDR3 consists of 14 residues. Here the CDR3 DNA reads TGTGCCAGCAGCTTACTAGTCTCCCAAGAGACCCAGTACTTC. It codes for CASSLLVSQETQYF.

V gene TRBV7-2 combines with J gene TRBJ2-7; 8 bases align to TRBD2. Germline CDR1 reads SGHTA; CDR2 reads FQGNSA. J gave up 6 bases and V 5 bases, and 18 bases lay outside the gene matches. This CDR3 comprises 17 residues. The CDR3 protein is CASSPGPGAGGRFEQYF. The CDR3 DNA reads TGTGCCAGCAGCCCGGGGCCTGGTGCGGGGGGCCGCTTCGAGCAGTACTTC.

This chain links TRBV28 with TRBJ2-5; D is ambiguous. Germline V gene lookup returns CDR1 MDHEN and CDR2 SYDVKM. The V end lost 2 bases, the J end lost 0 bases, and 7 bases lay between the germline ends. The CDR3 contains 14 residues. The CDR3 region has the DNA TGTGCCAGCAGTTTAGAGGCGTACCAAGAGACCCAGTACTTC. Amino acids: CASSLEAYQETQYF.

This clone was picked up one time. J is TRBJ2-1 and V is TRBV5-1, with D perhaps matching TRBD1 or TRBD2 (5 bases each). Germline lookup yields CDR1 SGHRS and CDR2 YFSETQ. Trimming took off 4 bases at V and 0 bases at J, with 8 bases between the two ends. CDR3 size: 14 residues. The CDR3 protein is CASSGGSSYNEQFF. DNA for the CDR3: TGCGCCAGCAGCGGGGGAAGCTCCTACAATGAGCAGTTCTTC.

The rearrangement uses TRBV6-5 and TRBJ1-2, with D unclear. CDR3 size: 14 residues. Germline CDR1 MNHEY, CDR2 SVGAGI. V was clipped by 0 bases and J by 7 bases, with 12 bases between them. Here the CDR3 reads CASSYSGPRTGYTF. The CDR3 nucleotides read TGTGCCAGCAGTTACTCGGGCCCCAGGACTGGCTACACCTTC.

This clone was seen just once. One junction end disagrees with the germline gene, perhaps due to a read error. The V gene is TRBV9, the J gene TRBJ1-1; perhaps TRBD1 as D (6 bases). Per the germline V gene, CDR1 is SGDLS and CDR2 is YYNGEE. This CDR3 contains 13 residues. CDR3 in DNA: TGTGCCGGCAGCGTAGGGGGAGACACTGAAGCTTTCTTT. This encodes CAGSVGGDTEAFF.

The chain combines TRBV5-1 with TRBJ1-2; 10 nucleotides align to TRBD1. The CDR3 spans 15 residues. With V trimmed by 4 bases and J by 5 bases, 8 bases remained unmatched. Germline V CDR1 and CDR2: SGHRS, YFSETQ. Here the CDR3 DNA reads TGCGCCAGCAGCACGACAGGGGGCAACCTATATGGCTACACCTTC. Translation gives CASSTTGGNLYGYTF.

This clone was picked up one time. The chain employs TRBV11-2 and TRBJ2-3, with TRBD2 matching 7 bases. Trimming cost V 5 bases and J 2 bases; bases outside gene matches: 7. This CDR3 is built from 15 residues. Germline CDR1 SGHAT, CDR2 FQNNGV. The CDR3 here is CASSPIAGVTDTQYF. The CDR3 DNA reads TGTGCCAGCAGCCCCATTGCGGGGGTCACAGATACGCAGTATTTT.

The CDR3 DNA reads TGTGCCACCGCCCTCCCAGGGGGCGCTACCGGGGAGCTGTTTTTT. This encodes CATALPGGATGELFF. V and J are TRBV6-6 and TRBJ2-2, with 8 positions matching TRBD1. Germline CDR1 is MNHNY and CDR2 is SVGAGI (reference sequence). The CDR3 is 15 amino acids. V was pared by 10 bases and J by 5 bases, with 12 bases of the junction left unmatched.

In this sample, this clone turned up once. The gene calls are TRBV11-2 and TRBJ1-1, with D uncertain. The CDR3 spans 14 residues. Germline CDR1 and CDR2: SGHAT and FQNNGV. V lost 3 bases and J 1 base, leaving 9 bases between the germline ends. In nucleotides, the CDR3 is TGTGCCAGCAGCTTGAGTATTGCGAACACTGAAGCTTTCTTT. This codes for CASSLSIANTEAFF.

This clone was seen once. The chain has TRBV28 and TRBJ1-3, with D possibly matching TRBD1 (6 bases). Germline assignment: CDR1 MDHEN and CDR2 SYDVKM. The CDR3 length is 16 residues. Trimming pared 3 bases from V and 0 bases from J, leaving 12 bases between. The CDR3 sequence is CASSFPLGGSGNTIYF. DNA for the CDR3: TGTGCCAGCAGTTTCCCCCTAGGGGGCTCTGGAAACACCATATATTTT.

The rearrangement uses TRBV28 and TRBJ1-1, with D maybe TRBD1 (5 bases). The germline V gene has CDR1 MDHEN and CDR2 SYDVKM. This CDR3 contains 17 residues. V was shortened by 2 bases and J by 4 bases, with 20 bases between the two germline ends. CDR3 DNA sequence: TGTGCCAGCAGTTTAGGCCTTCCGGGGGTCGGGGGCACTGAAGCTTTCTTT. Translating gives CASSLGLPGVGGTEAFF.

J is TRBJ2-3 and V is TRBV5-6; D gene uncertain. Trimming left V 4 bases short and J 2 bases short, with 8 bases between. Per the germline V gene, CDR1 is SGHDT and CDR2 is YYEEEE. CDR3 length equals 13 residues. The CDR3 bases are TGTGCCAGCAGCCCGGGCGTCACAGATACGCAGTATTTT. Translating gives CASSPGVTDTQYF.

The V and J genes are TRBV19 and TRBJ2-7; the match to TRBD1 covers 12 bases. Germline V gives CDR1 LNHDA, CDR2 SQIVND (reference sequence). CDR3 size: 15 residues. The trim removed 3 bases at V and 3 bases at J, leaving 3 bases unmatched. The CDR3 reads CASSMGQGAVYEQYF. In DNA form, the CDR3 reads TGTGCCAGTAGTATGGGACAGGGGGCTGTCTACGAGCAGTACTTC.

V usage is TRBV6-5 and J usage is TRBJ2-1; D is tentatively TRBD1 or TRBD2 (5 bases each). V lost 2 bases, J lost 5 bases, and 10 bases lay in between. This CDR3 contains 14 residues. The V gene's germline CDR1 is MNHEY and CDR2 SVGAGI. CDR3 residues: CASSYRGRDNEQFF. Written as DNA, the CDR3 is TGTGCCAGCAGTTACAGGGGACGGGACAATGAGCAGTTCTTC.

The V call is TRBV29-1, the J call TRBJ2-1; 8 bases fit TRBD2. Trimming removed 4 bases from V and 4 bases from J; junction bases left unmatched: 9. Germline V CDR1 and CDR2: SQVTM, ANQGSEA. The CDR3 runs to 15 residues. CDR3 bases: TGCAGCGTTGCGAGGCTAGCGGGTTCATACAATGAGCAGTTCTTC. It yields the protein CSVARLAGSYNEQFF.

This chain connects TRBV11-2 to TRBJ2-5; TRBD2 agrees at 8 bases. Germline lookup yields CDR1 SGHAT and CDR2 FQNNGV. J was trimmed by 5 bases and V by 2 bases; bases with no gene match: 10. The CDR3 length is 16 residues. This CDR3 is CASSLRPSGLGETQYF. As DNA, the CDR3 is TGTGCCAGCAGCTTAAGACCTAGCGGGCTAGGGGAGACCCAGTACTTC.

V and J are TRBV18 and TRBJ1-5; 7 bases agree with TRBD1. Trimming at V came to 3 bases and at J to 7 bases, leaving 9 bases not matched to a gene. The CDR3 length is 15 residues. Germline V gene lookup returns CDR1 KGHSH and CDR2 LQKENI. CDR3 amino acids: CASSPDRAGGQPQHF. CDR3 DNA sequence: TGTGCCAGCTCACCCGACAGGGCGGGTGGGCAGCCCCAGCATTTT.

V usage is TRBV9 and J usage is TRBJ1-2; TRBD1 agrees at 8 bases. V gave up 3 bases and J gave up 4 bases; unmatched junction bases: 8. This CDR3 region has 15 residues. Per the germline V gene, CDR1 is SGDLS and CDR2 is YYNGEE. In DNA form, the CDR3 reads TGTGCCAGCAGCGGGGGAGACAGGGGACCCTATGGCTACACCTTC. Its translation is CASSGGDRGPYGYTF.

The CDR3 reads CASTSGGSYNEQFF. In DNA, the CDR3 is TGTGCCAGCACCTCAGGGGGCTCATACAATGAGCAGTTCTTC. This chain uses TRBV18 with TRBJ2-1; 8 positions match TRBD1. Germline CDR1 and CDR2: KGHSH and LQKENI. Losses at the gene ends were 8 bases for V and 4 bases for J; bases not matched to a gene: 7. The CDR3 is 14 amino acids.

The rearrangement links TRBV7-9 to TRBJ2-3, with D unresolved. The germline V and J ends were trimmed by 2 bases and 5 bases, with 8 bases remaining between them. This CDR3 has 13 residues. The germline CDR1 and CDR2 sequences are SEHNR and FQNEAQ (reference sequence). As DNA, the CDR3 is TGTGCCAGCAGCTTATTCTTGAAAGATACGCAGTATTTT. Protein product: CASSLFLKDTQYF.

The count of this clone is one. The genes are TRBV18 and TRBJ2-7; a possible D gene is TRBD2 (6 bases). Trimming left V 5 bases short and J 0 bases short, with 11 bases between. Germline assignment: CDR1 KGHSH and CDR2 LQKENI. The CDR3 consists of 14 residues. For the CDR3, the DNA is TGTGCCAGCTCAGAGGAGGGGAGCTCCTACGAGCAGTACTTC. Its protein product is CASSEEGSSYEQYF. The whole variable domain, remainder taken from reference TRBV18 and TRBJ2-7, is NAGVMQNPRHLVRRRGQEARLRCSPMKGHSHVYWYRQLPEEGLKFMVYLQKENIIDESGMPKERFSAEFPKEGPSILRIQQVVRGDSAAYFCASSEEGSSYEQYFGPGTRLTVT.

V usage is TRBV27 and J usage is TRBJ1-2, with unresolved D. The CDR3 extends over 13 amino acids. Trimming pared 5 bases from V and 2 bases from J, leaving 9 bases between. The germline CDR1 and CDR2 sequences are MNHEY and SMNVEV (reference sequence). The DNA for the CDR3 is TGTGCCAGCAGTGGGCCCTGGAACTATGGCTACACCTTC. Protein sequence: CASSGPWNYGYTF.

V is TRBV11-2 and J is TRBJ2-1, with D possibly TRBD2 on 6 matching bases. Germline-derived CDR1 and CDR2 are SGHAT and FQNNGV. Trimming removed 1 base from V and 4 bases from J, with 23 bases in between. The CDR3 contains 19 residues. This chain's CDR3 is CASSLVSGLSVGGYNEQFF. CDR3 in DNA: TGTGCCAGCAGCTTAGTCAGCGGATTGTCGGTGGGGGGTTACAATGAGCAGTTCTTC.

The V call is TRBV28, the J call TRBJ2-7, with D perhaps matching TRBD1 (6 bases). This CDR3 contains 15 residues. V dropped 5 bases and J dropped 0 bases, with 14 bases sitting between them. Germline CDR1 reads MDHEN; CDR2 reads SYDVKM. CDR3 nucleotide sequence: TGTGCCAGCAGTCATAGGGGGTTCAGCTCCTACGAGCAGTACTTC. As protein: CASSHRGFSSYEQYF.